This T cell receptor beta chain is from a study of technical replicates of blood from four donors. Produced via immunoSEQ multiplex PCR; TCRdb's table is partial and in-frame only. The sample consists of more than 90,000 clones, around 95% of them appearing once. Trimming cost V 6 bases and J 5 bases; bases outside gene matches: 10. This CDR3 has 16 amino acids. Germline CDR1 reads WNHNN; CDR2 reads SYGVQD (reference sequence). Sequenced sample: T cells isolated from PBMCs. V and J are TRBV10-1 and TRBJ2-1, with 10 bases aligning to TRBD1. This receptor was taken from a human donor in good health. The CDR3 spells CASSAAGTGVNNEQFF. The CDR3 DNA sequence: TGCGCCAGCAGCGCCGCCGGGACAGGGGTTAACAATGAGCAGTTCTTC.